These 9 T cell receptor beta chains came from one sample sequenced in a study of blood T cell repertoires in COVID-19. Libraries were prepared by immunoSEQ multiplex PCR; TCRdb keeps only in-frame clonotypes and omits some of them. The table has more than 300,000 clones, 88% seen once; the top ten hold around 1.2%. The source material was PBMCs or T cells enriched from blood (not recorded which). The receptors come from a young woman who had recovered from COVID-19.

The chain's CDR3 is CASSPQGYEQYF. DNA for the CDR3: TGTGCCAGCAGCCCACAGGGTTACGAGCAGTACTTC. The rearrangement links TRBV27 to TRBJ2-7, with D perhaps TRBD1 (6 bases). The germline CDR1 and CDR2 sequences are MNHEY and SMNVEV (reference sequence). The CDR3 is 12 residues long. The germline V and J ends were trimmed by 6 bases and 4 bases, with 10 bases remaining between them.

This chain links TRBV27 with TRBJ2-3; a possible D gene is TRBD1 (6 bases). V lost 4 bases and J 3 bases, leaving 17 bases between the germline ends. Germline V CDR1 and CDR2: MNHEY, SMNVEV (reference sequence). The length of the CDR3 is 16 residues. CDR3 DNA: TGTGCCAGCAGTTATATCGTCGCCAGGGGTACAGATACGCAGTATTTT. Its protein is CASSYIVARGTDTQYF.

The chain uses TRBV4-2 and TRBJ2-3; D might be TRBD2 (5 bases). Trimming took 0 bases from V and 6 from J, leaving 13 bases between them. Germline CDR1 and CDR2: LGHNA and YNFKEQ. The CDR3 is 15 amino acids. The CDR3 region is CASSQDWLALDTQYF. DNA of the CDR3: TGTGCCAGCAGCCAAGACTGGCTAGCCCTTGATACGCAGTATTTT.

The rearrangement links TRBV5-4 to TRBJ2-3; 11 bases match TRBD2. There are 15 residues in the CDR3. CDR1 and CDR2 from the germline V gene are SGHNT and YYREEE (reference sequence). With 6 bases clipped from V and 3 bases from J, the junction kept 6 bases outside the gene matches. The CDR3 sequence is CASTRGLAVTDTQYF. CDR3 sequence (DNA): TGTGCCAGCACCAGGGGACTAGCGGTAACAGATACGCAGTATTTT.

The rearrangement joins TRBV3-1 (or the pseudogene TRBV3-2) to TRBJ1-6; 7 bases match TRBD1. The V segment lost 3 bases and the J segment 1 base; nucleotides outside the gene matches: 6. CDR1 is LGHDT and CDR2 is YNNKEL in the germline V gene (reference sequence). The CDR3 consists of 17 residues. Here the CDR3 reads CASSHTGVRSYNSPLHF. DNA of the CDR3: TGTGCCAGCAGCCATACAGGGGTAAGGTCCTATAATTCACCCCTCCACTTT.

The rearrangement links TRBV13 to TRBJ2-7; D possibly corresponds to TRBD2 (6 bases). This CDR3 region has 16 residues. CDR1 and CDR2 from the germline V gene are PRHDT and FYEKMQ (reference sequence). Trimming shortened V by 5 bases and J by 5 bases, and 22 bases separated the two germline ends. The CDR3: CASSPGEGRLDHEQYF. The CDR3 coding sequence is TGTGCCAGCAGCCCGGGGGAAGGGCGCCTGGACCACGAGCAGTACTTC.

The chain joins TRBV5-1 to TRBJ2-5; TRBD1 agrees at 8 bases. CDR3 length: 15 amino acids. Germline V gene data show CDR1 as SGHRS and CDR2 as YFSETQ. J lost 1 base, V lost 4 bases, and 6 bases had no gene match. The DNA of the CDR3 is TGCGCCAGCAGCCCGGACAGGGCAACCCAAGAGACCCAGTACTTC. This translates into CASSPDRATQETQYF.

The V and J genes are TRBV6-6 and TRBJ1-2, with 7 bases matching TRBD1. V lost 5 bases, J lost 7 bases, and 19 bases stayed unmatched. CDR3 length: 17 amino acids. Germline V lookup: CDR1 MNHNY, CDR2 SVGAGI (reference sequence). The CDR3 sequence: CASSRTLTDREYGGYTF. DNA of the CDR3: TGTGCCAGCAGTCGAACACTTACCGACAGGGAATATGGTGGCTACACCTTC.

The V call is TRBV28, the J call TRBJ1-6, with 8 bases that match TRBD1. The CDR3 runs to 20 residues. The V segment lost 6 bases and the J segment 0 bases; nucleotides outside the gene matches: 16. Germline V gene lookup returns CDR1 MDHEN and CDR2 SYDVKM. The DNA of the CDR3 is TGTGCCAGCAGCCAACCTCCCGGGACAGGCCTTAGCTCCTATAATTCACCCCTCCACTTT. Its protein is CASSQPPGTGLSSYNSPLHF.